This T cell receptor beta chain is drawn from a study of T cells in Graves' hyperthyroidism and ophthalmopathy. TCR beta CDR3 region amplification was performed from RNA transcripts. The TCR CDR3 first-round RT-PCR relied on the HTBI primer set. TCRdb re-analysed the multiplex PCR reads in MiXCR, keeping a single row per CDR3 protein. The table shows over 500,000 distinct CDR3 sequences, with around 15% occurring only once. Trimming removed 4 bases at V and 4 bases at J, with 3 bases between. CDR1 is SGHRS, CDR2 YFSETQ, per germline. The CDR3 is 12 residues long. This clonotype has just a few counts. The V gene is TRBV5-1, the J gene TRBJ2-6; no clear D gene. This clonotype was sampled from a woman in her forties with Graves' hyperthyroidism. The sequenced sample consisted of blood. The CDR3 reads CASSEGANVLTF. The CDR3 DNA reads as TGCGCCAGCAGCGAGGGGGCCAACGTCCTGACTTTC.